The TCR beta chain described here comes from a study of CD8+ T cells in alopecia areata (dated by TCRdb to between 2017 and 2018). Background on the whole study: High-throughput TCRbeta sequencing was used to examine T cell clonal expansion in alopecia areata in both the C3H/HeJ mouse model and human patients. Scalp clonality was compared among normal scalp (n=4), patchy alopecia areata scalp (n=8), and alopecia totalis/universalis scalp (n=8). The RNA source kit depended on sample type: the PAXgene miRNA kit for fixed scalp, the miRNeasy kit for PBMCs, and the RNeasy kit for mouse skin. Amplification of TCRbeta CDR3 regions was done by immunoSEQ multiplex PCR using 35 Vbeta forward primers and 13 Jbeta reverse primers. Human TCRbeta sequencing covered scalp tissue and sorted CD4+ and CD8+ peripheral blood T cells from patchy and totalis/universalis alopecia areata patients and healthy controls. Summary of the overall study and its limitations: Scalp TCR repertoire analysis is complicated because resident alphabeta T cells in normal human skin are also sequenced, whereas mouse skin is dominated by gammadelta T cells. TCR sequences shared between patients were less clear than in mice, possibly partly because of HLA diversity in the patient population. Higher clonality and more expanded CD8+ clones were observed in lesional scalp than in normal scalp, particularly in alopecia totalis/universalis, a finding suggestive of antigenic drive.

After PBMCs were isolated by density centrifugation and stained for CD3, CD4 and CD8, a FACSAria was used to sort CD4+ and CD8+ T cells. Scalp biopsies and blood samples were provided by unaffected controls. At the junction V is shortened by 0 bases and J by 0 bases, with 6 bases in between. Via the germline V gene, CDR1 is MGHRA and CDR2 YSYEKL. From the cysteine through the phenylalanine, the CDR3 covers 16 amino acids. Solely the CDR3 DNA is kept, with 48 bases framed from the first base. Receptors were amplified or captured by the immunoSEQ multiplex PCR assay. To provide template for TCR sequencing, every sample had RNA extracted and reverse transcribed into cDNA. SuperScript III was used for first-strand cDNA synthesis, primed with a 2:1 mix of oligo-dT and random hexamers. A synthetic immune receptor repertoire was used to gauge amplification bias, and whatever bias remained was removed computationally. Turning to the authors' computational methods: Raw reads were preprocessed for error removal, and CDR3 was defined according to IMGT conventions as running from the conserved cysteine to phenylalanine. To get clonality, Shannon entropy was normalized by log2 of the number of productive unique TCRs and the result was subtracted from 1. Whether each scalp clone was CD4 or CD8 was inferred by checking scalp TCRbeta sequences against the CD4 and CD8 repertoires from sorted blood. Held by TCRdb, this immuneACCESS table contains in-frame sequences only and omits some clones. Under half of the omission traces to an unresolved V gene where checked; the cause of the rest is unknown. That table is the source of V, J and clone size, and D and trimming were worked out from the DNA. This sample lists 200,000 or so clones; 45% to 70% were detected once. The ten largest clones represent nearly 5% of the sample.

Regarding this clone: The antigen it binds to is not known. No much larger clone exists at a distance of one base, and base qualities are not known. Other DNA sequences in the sample encode the same CDR3.

The receptor's source is a human donor in good health. The sample taken for sequencing was CD8+ T cells sorted from blood. Recombination joined TRBV4-1 with TRBJ1-6; no D segment can be confidently identified. For the CDR3, the sequence is CASSQDPSSYNSPLHF. The DNA sequence is TGCGCCAGCAGCCAAGATCCCAGCTCCTATAATTCACCCCTCCACTTT.